One T cell receptor (beta chain) is described in this entry. This CDR3 spans 15 amino acids. Germline assignment: CDR1 SGHRS and CDR2 YFSETQ. V lost 0 bases and J lost 0, with 7 bases in between. This sample was taken from a study of cytomegalovirus exposure and HLA in healthy donors. The PCR contained 60 Vbeta and 13 Jbeta primers. The data were produced by immunoSEQ multiplex PCR, yet TCRdb's version contains in-frame clones alone and is incomplete. This table holds about 120,000 clones, 70% to 90% found once. The TCR comes from a man aged 35 to 55 in good health and CMV-seronegative. This sequence joins TRBV5-1 and TRBJ2-1, with D perhaps TRBD2 (5 bases). The source material was PBMCs. CDR3 sequence (DNA): TGCGCCAGCAGCTTGGTGAGGGCCTCCTACAATGAGCAGTTCTTC. This sequence encodes CASSLVRASYNEQFF.